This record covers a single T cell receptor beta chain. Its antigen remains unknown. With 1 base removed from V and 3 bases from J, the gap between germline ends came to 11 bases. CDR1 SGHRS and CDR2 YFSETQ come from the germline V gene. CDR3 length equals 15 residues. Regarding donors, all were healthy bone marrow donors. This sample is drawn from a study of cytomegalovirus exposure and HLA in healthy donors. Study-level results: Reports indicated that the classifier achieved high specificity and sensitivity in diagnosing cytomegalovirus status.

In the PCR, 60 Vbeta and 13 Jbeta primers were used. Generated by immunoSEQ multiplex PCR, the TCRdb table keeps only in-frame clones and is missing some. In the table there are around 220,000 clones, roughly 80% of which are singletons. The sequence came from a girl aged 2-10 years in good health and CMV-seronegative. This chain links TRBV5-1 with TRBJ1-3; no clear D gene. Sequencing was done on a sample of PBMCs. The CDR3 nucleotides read TGCGCCAGCAGCTTGAACTTCGGGGTTGGAAACACCATATATTTT. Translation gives CASSLNFGVGNTIYF.